These T cell receptor beta chains were read from a single sample in a study of identical twins. TCRdb recomputed calls from the 5' RACE reads with MiXCR, one row per CDR3 protein. The table shows hundreds of thousands of distinct CDR3 sequences, with 10% to 15% occurring only once. The same sample was also used in a study of yellow fever vaccine responses in identical twins.

Specimen: PBMCs. The receptors originated from a woman in her late teens or twenties in good health. Both conserved end residues are trimmed from each CDR3. Each record gives: CDR3 protein, CDR3 length, V gene, J gene, D gene. D genes are given only for firm matches.

CDR3: ASSPVPGQGADTQY
length: 14
V: TRBV3-1
J: TRBJ2-3
D: TRBD1

CDR3: ASSSMNPHDNEQF
length: 13
V: TRBV7-9
J: TRBJ2-1
D: NA

CDR3: ASTRAGVAHTQY
length: 12
V: TRBV6-2/TRBV6-3
J: TRBJ2-3
D: TRBD2

CDR3: AISESPNTEAF
length: 11
V: TRBV10-3
J: TRBJ1-1
D: NA

CDR3: ATSRDLALSEQY
length: 12
V: TRBV15
J: TRBJ2-7
D: NA

CDR3: ASSLGRWEPVTGELF
length: 15
V: TRBV7-8
J: TRBJ2-2
D: NA

CDR3: ASSLGGRMDEQF
length: 12
V: TRBV7-3
J: TRBJ2-1
D: NA

CDR3: ASSVLLAGAGEQY
length: 13
V: TRBV2
J: TRBJ2-7
D: TRBD2

CDR3: ASSTTPQGASYNEQF
length: 15
V: TRBV19
J: TRBJ2-1
D: TRBD1

CDR3: ASSTGTDHNSPLH
length: 13
V: TRBV12-3/TRBV12-4
J: TRBJ1-6
D: NA

CDR3: ASSRGQAGSEAF
length: 12
V: TRBV7-9
J: TRBJ1-1
D: NA

CDR3: ASSASSWGPIQETQY
length: 15
V: TRBV7-7
J: TRBJ2-5
D: NA

CDR3: ASSLRGGANVLT
length: 12
V: TRBV25-1
J: TRBJ2-6
D: NA

CDR3: ASSSPGGGAGNTIY
length: 14
V: TRBV6-5
J: TRBJ1-3
D: NA

CDR3: ASSSRLETIVVGEQF
length: 15
V: TRBV7-6
J: TRBJ2-1
D: NA

CDR3: ASWGLAGGDEQY
length: 12
V: TRBV7-9
J: TRBJ2-7
D: TRBD2

CDR3: ASSRTTNTGELF
length: 12
V: TRBV6-1
J: TRBJ2-2
D: NA

CDR3: ASSFDRGRTGELF
length: 13
V: TRBV7-8
J: TRBJ2-2
D: TRBD1

CDR3: ASRRRQEYNSPLH
length: 13
V: TRBV6-1
J: TRBJ1-6
D: NA

CDR3: ASSFGLLGQQPQH
length: 13
V: TRBV12-3/TRBV12-4
J: TRBJ1-5
D: NA

CDR3: ASSTTRNTEAF
length: 11
V: TRBV6-6
J: TRBJ1-1
D: NA

CDR3: ASSLVVTGRHTEAF
length: 14
V: TRBV5-1
J: TRBJ1-1
D: NA

CDR3: ATSDLDVSGGASNEQF
length: 16
V: TRBV24-1
J: TRBJ2-1
D: TRBD2